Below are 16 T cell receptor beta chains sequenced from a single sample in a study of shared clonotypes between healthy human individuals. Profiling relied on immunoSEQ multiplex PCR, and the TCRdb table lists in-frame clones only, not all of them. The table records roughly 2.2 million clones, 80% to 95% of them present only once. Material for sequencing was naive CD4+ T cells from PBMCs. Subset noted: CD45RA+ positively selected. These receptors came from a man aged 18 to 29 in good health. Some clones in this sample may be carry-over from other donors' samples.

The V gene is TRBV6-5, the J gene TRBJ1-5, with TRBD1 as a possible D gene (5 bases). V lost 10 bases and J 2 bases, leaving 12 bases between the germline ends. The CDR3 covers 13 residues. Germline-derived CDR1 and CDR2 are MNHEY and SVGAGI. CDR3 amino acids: CATAAGGNQPQHF. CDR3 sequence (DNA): TGTGCCACCGCAGCGGGGGGCAATCAGCCCCAGCATTTT.

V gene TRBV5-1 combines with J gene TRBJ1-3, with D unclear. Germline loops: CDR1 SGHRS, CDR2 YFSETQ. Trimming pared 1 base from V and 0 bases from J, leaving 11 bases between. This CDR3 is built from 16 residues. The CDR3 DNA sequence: TGCGCCAGCAGCTTGACGCCCTACTTCTCTGGAAACACCATATATTTT. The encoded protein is CASSLTPYFSGNTIYF. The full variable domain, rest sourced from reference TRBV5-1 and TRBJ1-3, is KAGVTQTPRYLIKTRGQQVTLSCSPISGHRSVSWYQQTPGQGLQFLFEYFSETQRNKGNFPGRFSGRQFSNSRSEMNVSTLELGDSALYLCASSLTPYFSGNTIYFGEGSWLTVV.

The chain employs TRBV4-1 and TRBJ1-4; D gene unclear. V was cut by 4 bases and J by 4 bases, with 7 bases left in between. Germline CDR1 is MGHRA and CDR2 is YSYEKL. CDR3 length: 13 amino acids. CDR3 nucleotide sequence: TGCGCCAGCAGCCGGACGGGTAATGAAAAACTGTTTTTT. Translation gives CASSRTGNEKLFF.

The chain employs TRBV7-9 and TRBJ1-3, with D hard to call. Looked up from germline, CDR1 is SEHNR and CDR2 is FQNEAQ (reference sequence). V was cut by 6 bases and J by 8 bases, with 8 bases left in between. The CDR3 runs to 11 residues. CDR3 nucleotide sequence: TGTGCCAGCAGTCCAGCCGACACCATATATTTT. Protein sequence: CASSPADTIYF.

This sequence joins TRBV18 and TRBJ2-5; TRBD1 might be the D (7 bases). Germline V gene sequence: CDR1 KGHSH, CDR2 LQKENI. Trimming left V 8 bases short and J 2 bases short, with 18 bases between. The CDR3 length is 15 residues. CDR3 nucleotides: TGTGCCAGCCGAGAGGGGCAGGGGGGACAAGAGACCCAGTACTTC. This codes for CASREGQGGQETQYF.

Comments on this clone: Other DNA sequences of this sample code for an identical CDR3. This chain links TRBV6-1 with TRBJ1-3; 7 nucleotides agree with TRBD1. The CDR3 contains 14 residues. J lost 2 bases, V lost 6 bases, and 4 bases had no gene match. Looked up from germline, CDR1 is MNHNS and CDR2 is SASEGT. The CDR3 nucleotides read TGTGCCAGCAGGCGACAGGGTACTGGAAACACCATATATTTT. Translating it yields CASRRQGTGNTIYF.

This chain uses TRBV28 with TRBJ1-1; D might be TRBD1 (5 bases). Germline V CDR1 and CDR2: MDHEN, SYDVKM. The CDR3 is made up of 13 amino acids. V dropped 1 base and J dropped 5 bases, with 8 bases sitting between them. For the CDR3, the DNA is TGTGCCAGCAGTTTATCCCGGGGGACTGAAGCTTTCTTT. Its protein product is CASSLSRGTEAFF.

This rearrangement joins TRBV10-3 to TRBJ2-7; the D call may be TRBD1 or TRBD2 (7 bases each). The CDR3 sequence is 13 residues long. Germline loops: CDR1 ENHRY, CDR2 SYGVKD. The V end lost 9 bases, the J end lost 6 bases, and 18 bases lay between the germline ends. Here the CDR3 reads CAINTRGGFEQYF. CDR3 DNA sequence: TGTGCCATAAATACCAGGGGGGGGTTCGAGCAGTACTTC.

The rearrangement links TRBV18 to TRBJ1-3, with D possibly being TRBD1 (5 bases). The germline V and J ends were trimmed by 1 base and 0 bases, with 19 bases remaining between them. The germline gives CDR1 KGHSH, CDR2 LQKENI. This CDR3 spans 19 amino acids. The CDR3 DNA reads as TGTGCCAGCTCACCACTTACCGTCGAAGGGGCGGTCTCTGGAAACACCATATATTTT. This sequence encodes CASSPLTVEGAVSGNTIYF.

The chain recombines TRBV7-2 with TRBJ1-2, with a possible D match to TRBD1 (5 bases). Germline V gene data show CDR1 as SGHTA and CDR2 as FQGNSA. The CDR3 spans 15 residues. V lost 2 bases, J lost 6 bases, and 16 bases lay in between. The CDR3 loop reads CASSLRMGGIDGYTF. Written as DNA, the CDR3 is TGTGCCAGCAGCTTAAGAATGGGGGGGATTGATGGCTACACCTTC.

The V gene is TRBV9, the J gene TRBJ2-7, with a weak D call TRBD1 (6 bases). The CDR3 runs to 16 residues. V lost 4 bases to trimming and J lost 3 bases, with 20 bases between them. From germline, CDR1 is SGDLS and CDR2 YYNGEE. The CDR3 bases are TGTGCCAGCAGCTCGCACAGGGTCCCTCTATTCTACGAGCAGTACTTC. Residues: CASSSHRVPLFYEQYF.

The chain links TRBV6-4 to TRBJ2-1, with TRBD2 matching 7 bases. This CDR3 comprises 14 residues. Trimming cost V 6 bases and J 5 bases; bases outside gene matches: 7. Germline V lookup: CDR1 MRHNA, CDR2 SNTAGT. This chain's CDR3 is CASRESLADNEQFF. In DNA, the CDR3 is TGTGCCAGCAGAGAGTCCCTAGCGGACAATGAGCAGTTCTTC.

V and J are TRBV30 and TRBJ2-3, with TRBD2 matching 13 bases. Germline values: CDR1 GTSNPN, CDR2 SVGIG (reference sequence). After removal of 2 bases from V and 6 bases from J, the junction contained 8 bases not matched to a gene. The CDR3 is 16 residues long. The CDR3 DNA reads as TGTGCCTGGAGTCCCGGACTAGCGGGAGCTTCGGATACGCAGTATTTT. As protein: CAWSPGLAGASDTQYF.

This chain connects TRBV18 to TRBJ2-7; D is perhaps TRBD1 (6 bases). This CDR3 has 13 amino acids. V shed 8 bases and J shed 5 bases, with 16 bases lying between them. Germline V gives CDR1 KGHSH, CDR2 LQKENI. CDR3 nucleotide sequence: TGTGCCAGCGTTTACAGGGAGCGAAACGAGCAGTACTTC. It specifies CASVYRERNEQYF.

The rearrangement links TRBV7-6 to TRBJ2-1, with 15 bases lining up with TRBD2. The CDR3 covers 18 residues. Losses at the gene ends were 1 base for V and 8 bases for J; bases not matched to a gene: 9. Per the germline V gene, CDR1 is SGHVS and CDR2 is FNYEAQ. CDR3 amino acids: CASSLVMGTSGRRDEQFF. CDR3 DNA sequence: TGTGCCAGCAGCTTAGTCATGGGGACTAGCGGGAGGCGGGATGAGCAGTTCTTC.

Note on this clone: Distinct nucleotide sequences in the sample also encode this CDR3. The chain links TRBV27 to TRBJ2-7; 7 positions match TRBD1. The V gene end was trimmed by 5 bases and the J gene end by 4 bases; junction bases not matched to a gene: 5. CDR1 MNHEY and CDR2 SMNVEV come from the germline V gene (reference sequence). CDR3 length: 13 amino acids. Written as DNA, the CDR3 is TGTGCCAGCAGTAGACAGGGTCGATACGAGCAGTACTTC. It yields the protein CASSRQGRYEQYF.